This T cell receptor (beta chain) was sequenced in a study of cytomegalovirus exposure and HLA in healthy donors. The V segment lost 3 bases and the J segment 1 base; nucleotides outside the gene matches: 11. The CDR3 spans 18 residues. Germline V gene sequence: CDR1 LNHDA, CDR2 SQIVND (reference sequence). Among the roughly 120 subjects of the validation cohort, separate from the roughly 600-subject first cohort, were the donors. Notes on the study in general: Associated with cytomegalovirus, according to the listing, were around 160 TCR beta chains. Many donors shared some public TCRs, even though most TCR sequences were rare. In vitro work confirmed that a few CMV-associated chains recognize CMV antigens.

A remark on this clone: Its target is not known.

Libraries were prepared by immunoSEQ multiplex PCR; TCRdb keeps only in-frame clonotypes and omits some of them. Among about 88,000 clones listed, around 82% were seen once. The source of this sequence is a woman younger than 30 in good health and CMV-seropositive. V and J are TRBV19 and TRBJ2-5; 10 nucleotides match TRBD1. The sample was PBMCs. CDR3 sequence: CASSIVLVGQGGQETQYF. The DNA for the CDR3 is TGTGCCAGTAGTATTGTTCTTGTAGGACAGGGGGGCCAAGAGACCCAGTACTTC.